These 28 T cell receptor beta chains originate from one sample sequenced in a study of T cell responses to AZD1222 COVID-19 vaccine. Method: immunoSEQ multiplex PCR; TCRdb's copy keeps in-frame clones and lacks some. The top ten hold 1.5% to 2% of the sample, which has 130,000 or so clones, around 92% seen once. Here the sequenced sample was peripheral blood, taken 28 days after the second AZD1222 dose. These receptors were taken from an adult who received the AZD1222 COVID-19 vaccine.

Of note for this clone: Other nucleotide sequences in the sample specify the same CDR3. The chain combines TRBV5-1 with TRBJ2-7, with D maybe TRBD1 (5 bases). V was cut by 0 bases and J by 0 bases, with 7 bases left in between. The V gene's germline CDR1 is SGHRS and CDR2 YFSETQ. This CDR3 comprises 14 residues. The CDR3 DNA reads as TGCGCCAGCAGCTTGGGACAGCCCTCCTACGAGCAGTACTTC. This encodes CASSLGQPSYEQYF.

This chain uses TRBV2 with TRBJ1-2, with 8 bases fitting TRBD1. This CDR3 has 14 residues. J gave up 2 bases and V 6 bases, and 5 bases lay outside the gene matches. Germline V gives CDR1 SNHLY, CDR2 FYNNEI. The CDR3 DNA reads TGTGCCAGCAGCCCTAGGACAGGGAACTATGGCTACACCTTC. Translation gives CASSPRTGNYGYTF. The full variable domain, in which reference TRBV2 and TRBJ1-2 provide the parts outside the CDR3, is EPEVTQTPSHQVTQMGQEVILRCVPISNHLYFYWYRQILGQKVEFLVSFYNNEISEKSEIFDDQFSVERPDGSNFTLKIRSTKLEDSAMYFCASSPRTGNYGYTFGSGTRLTVV.

The chain carries TRBV20-1 and TRBJ1-1; D remains ambiguous. The CDR3 length is 11 residues. Germline V lookup: CDR1 DFQATT, CDR2 SNEGSKA (reference sequence). Trimming stripped 7 bases from V and 1 base from J, with 7 bases between. In DNA, the CDR3 is TGCAGTGTAGTTAGGAACACTGAAGCTTTCTTT. Amino acids: CSVVRNTEAFF.

V is TRBV6-2 or TRBV6-3 and J is TRBJ1-2; D is possibly TRBD1 (6 bases). Trimming took off 3 bases at V and 3 bases at J, with 11 bases between the two ends. Germline V gene lookup returns CDR1 MNHEY and CDR2 SVGEGT. CDR3 length: 14 residues. CDR3 region: CASSYNRVDYGYTF. The CDR3 DNA follows: TGTGCCAGCAGTTATAACAGGGTGGACTATGGCTACACCTTC.

V usage is TRBV11-2 and J usage is TRBJ1-1, with no clear D. The CDR3 totals 13 residues. Germline values: CDR1 SGHAT, CDR2 FQNNGV. V lost 1 base and J 3 bases, leaving 6 bases between the germline ends. The CDR3 DNA reads TGTGCCAGCAGCTTAGGGTTGGACACTGAAGCTTTCTTT. Its protein product is CASSLGLDTEAFF. The variable domain in full, completed from reference TRBV11-2 and TRBJ1-1, reads EAGVAQSPRYKIIEKRQSVAFWCNPISGHATLYWYQQILGQGPKLLIQFQNNGVVDDSQLPKDRFSAERLKGVDSTLKIQPAKLEDSAVYLCASSLGLDTEAFFGQGTRLTVV.

This chain connects TRBV2 to TRBJ1-4; 7 bases match TRBD1. This CDR3 contains 15 residues. V was pared by 10 bases and J by 2 bases, with 10 bases of the junction left unmatched. Germline CDR1 is SNHLY and CDR2 is FYNNEI. CDR3 protein: CAILHEQGTNEKLFF. Here the CDR3 DNA reads TGTGCCATCCTACACGAACAGGGGACTAATGAAAAACTGTTTTTT.

This chain uses TRBV25-1 with TRBJ2-1; a possible D gene is TRBD1 (5 bases). Germline V CDR1 and CDR2: MGHDK, SYGVNS. Trimming removed 3 bases from V and 6 bases from J, with 9 bases in between. This CDR3 comprises 13 residues. CDR3 protein: CASSDGHINEQFF. CDR3 DNA: TGTGCCAGCAGTGATGGACATATCAATGAGCAGTTCTTC.

V usage is TRBV12-5 and J usage is TRBJ1-5; no clear D gene. CDR1 is LGHNT, CDR2 FRNRAP, per germline. There are 18 residues in the CDR3. V was trimmed by 6 bases and J by 1 base, leaving 22 bases between them. The CDR3 reads CASGRTPLGMDSNQPQHF. DNA for the CDR3: TGTGCTAGTGGCCGAACGCCCCTGGGGATGGACAGCAATCAGCCCCAGCATTTT.

The chain is built from TRBV6-2 or TRBV6-3 and TRBJ1-3, with 7 bases fitting TRBD1. This CDR3 has 15 amino acids. V trimming: 3 bases; J trimming: 4 bases; junction bases outside the gene matches: 6. The germline CDR1 and CDR2 sequences are MNHEY and SVGEGT. CDR3 coding DNA: TGTGCCAGCAGTTATCCTCAGGACAGGGGAAACACCATATATTTT. This encodes CASSYPQDRGNTIYF.

The chain carries TRBV30 and TRBJ1-6; 8 bases are a match to TRBD1. V trimming: 3 bases; J trimming: 8 bases; junction bases outside the gene matches: 15. There are 17 residues in the CDR3. In germline, CDR1 is GTSNPN, CDR2 SVGIG (reference sequence). CDR3 bases: TGTGCCTGGAGCCGGGGACAGGTCACCTGGGAGGATTCACCCCTCCACTTT. Its protein is CAWSRGQVTWEDSPLHF. Full variable domain (rest looked up from reference TRBV30 and TRBJ1-6): SQTIHQWPATLVQPVGSPLSLECTVEGTSNPNLYWYRQAAGRGLQLLFYSVGIGQISSEVPQNLSASRPQDRQFILSSKKLLLSDSGFYLCAWSRGQVTWEDSPLHFGNGTRLTVT.

The CDR3 coding sequence is TGTGCCAGCAGTGAATTAGGCAGCCTTGGTGGCTACACCTTC. Translating it yields CASSELGSLGGYTF. The chain carries TRBV25-1 and TRBJ1-2; D is ambiguous. Germline CDR1 reads MGHDK; CDR2 reads SYGVNS. The ends were cut back, 1 base at V and 7 bases at J, with 13 bases in the middle. CDR3 length: 14 residues.

Only one count was recorded for this clone. CDR3 sequence: CASSEETGTQPQHF. CDR3 in DNA: TGTGCCAGCAGTGAAGAGACAGGGACTCAGCCCCAGCATTTT. This rearrangement joins TRBV2 to TRBJ1-5, with 7 bases that match TRBD1. The CDR3 totals 14 residues. V lost 1 base and J lost 6; bases outside the gene matches: 3. Germline V gene data show CDR1 as SNHLY and CDR2 as FYNNEI.

The rearrangement uses TRBV14 and TRBJ1-6; a possible D gene is TRBD1 (6 bases). The germline CDR1 and CDR2 sequences are SGHDN and FVKESK. The length of the CDR3 is 17 residues. Trimming pared 2 bases from V and 0 bases from J, leaving 11 bases between. Here the CDR3 DNA reads TGTGCCAGCAGCCAATTAGGGGGGAGCTCCTATAATTCACCCCTCCACTTT. It is translated as CASSQLGGSSYNSPLHF.

The V call is TRBV5-8, the J call TRBJ1-2; TRBD1 agrees at 9 bases. V dropped 4 bases and J dropped 7; count of bases not matched to a gene: 14. The CDR3 has 16 amino acids. The V gene's germline CDR1 is SGHTS and CDR2 YDEGEE. CDR3 region: CASSRNLIWTGVGYTF. CDR3 DNA: TGTGCCAGCAGCCGTAATCTAATCTGGACAGGGGTTGGCTACACCTTC.

The V call is TRBV6-1, the J call TRBJ2-2, with D possibly called TRBD1 or TRBD2 (6 bases each). Germline-derived CDR1 and CDR2 are MNHNS and SASEGT. The CDR3 is 12 residues long. V lost 6 bases and J 5 bases, leaving 7 bases between the germline ends. In DNA form, the CDR3 reads TGTGCCAGCAGAGGGGGGACCGGGGAGCTGTTTTTT. Its protein product is CASRGGTGELFF.

The gene calls are TRBV2 and TRBJ2-5, with TRBD2 matching over 7 bases. Germline CDR1 and CDR2: SNHLY and FYNNEI. Trimming took 11 bases from V and 7 from J; bases not matched to a gene: 10. The CDR3 length is 12 residues. Written as DNA, the CDR3 is TGTGCCGGCTCTAGCGGAGCATGGACCCAGTACTTC. Residues: CAGSSGAWTQYF.

V gene TRBV6-5 combines with J gene TRBJ2-5; no definite D call. Germline CDR1 reads MNHEY; CDR2 reads SVGAGI. CDR3 size: 14 residues. Trimming shortened V by 10 bases and J by 3 bases, and 18 bases separated the two germline ends. DNA for the CDR3: TGTGCCACTGCACGGTCATCCTCGGAAGAGACCCAGTACTTC. As protein: CATARSSSEETQYF.

The rearrangement uses TRBV2 and TRBJ2-7; the match to TRBD2 covers 12 bases. V was pared by 6 bases and J by 4 bases, with 7 bases of the junction left unmatched. CDR1 and CDR2 from the germline V gene are SNHLY and FYNNEI. The CDR3 length is 15 residues. In DNA, the CDR3 is TGTGCCAGCAGGTTACTAGCGGGGGGCCCGTACGAGCAGTACTTC. This codes for CASRLLAGGPYEQYF.

The CDR3 region has the DNA TGCGCCAGCAGCAAACTAGCGGGAGAGGGGGTGACCCAGTACTTC. Protein product: CASSKLAGEGVTQYF. The genes are TRBV5-1 and TRBJ2-5; 11 bases line up with TRBD2. Trimming took 4 bases from V and 7 from J; bases not matched to a gene: 9. The germline CDR1 and CDR2 sequences are SGHRS and YFSETQ. This CDR3 has 15 residues.

This clone was recorded a few times. The chain links TRBV7-9 to TRBJ1-1; D remains ambiguous. The CDR3 covers 12 residues. The V and J ends lost 1 base and 6 bases respectively, with 6 bases between them. CDR1 and CDR2 from the germline V gene are SEHNR and FQNEAQ (reference sequence). CDR3 DNA sequence: TGTGCCAGCAGCTTAGTGGGTGCTGAAGCTTTCTTT. Its protein is CASSLVGAEAFF.

As DNA, the CDR3 is TGTGCCAGTAGTCGACAGGGGGCTGGAAACACCATATATTTT. As protein: CASSRQGAGNTIYF. This chain uses TRBV19 with TRBJ1-3; 9 bases are a match to TRBD1. The germline gives CDR1 LNHDA, CDR2 SQIVND (reference sequence). The CDR3 has 14 residues. Unmatched junction bases numbered 1, after V lost 5 bases and J lost 2 bases.

The chain uses TRBV19 and TRBJ1-4, with TRBD1 as a possible D gene (6 bases). The V gene's germline CDR1 is LNHDA and CDR2 SQIVND (reference sequence). The CDR3 runs 14 residues. The V and J ends lost 9 bases and 0 bases respectively, with 11 bases between them. In DNA, the CDR3 is TGTGCCAGCCACAGGACAGCAACTAATGAAAAACTGTTTTTT. This translates into CASHRTATNEKLFF.

The J gene is TRBJ1-1, the V gene TRBV19; D is ambiguous. V was clipped by 0 bases and J by 0 bases, with 11 bases between them. Germline V gives CDR1 LNHDA, CDR2 SQIVND (reference sequence). CDR3 size: 16 residues. CDR3 loop: CASSIDLGILNTEAFF. The CDR3 nucleotides read TGTGCCAGTAGTATAGATCTGGGCATACTGAACACTGAAGCTTTCTTT.

The genes are TRBV2 and TRBJ1-2, with D perhaps matching TRBD1 (6 bases). The ends were cut back, 7 bases at V and 1 base at J, with 13 bases in the middle. The CDR3 loop spans 14 amino acids. Germline CDR1 is SNHLY and CDR2 is FYNNEI. CDR3 sequence (DNA): TGTGCCAGCAAGAACCCGGACAGTAACTATGGCTACACCTTC. This codes for CASKNPDSNYGYTF.

The chain links TRBV20-1 to TRBJ2-2, with D perhaps matching TRBD2 (5 bases). There are 19 residues in the CDR3. Trimming removed 3 bases from V and 5 bases from J, with 28 bases in between. CDR1 and CDR2 (germline): DFQATT, SNEGSKA (reference sequence). This CDR3 reads CSASRTWLGTAEGTGELFF. Here the CDR3 DNA reads TGCAGTGCTAGTCGAACGTGGTTGGGTACAGCGGAAGGGACCGGGGAGCTGTTTTTT.

This chain connects TRBV7-9 to TRBJ2-3, with a weak D call TRBD2 (5 bases). The CDR3 length is 16 residues. Germline V gene sequence: CDR1 SEHNR, CDR2 FQNEAQ (reference sequence). V was cut by 5 bases and J by 0 bases, with 15 bases left in between. The CDR3 protein is CASSERGSPSTDTQYF. As DNA, the CDR3 is TGTGCCAGCAGCGAGCGCGGGTCTCCTAGCACAGATACGCAGTATTTT. The full variable domain, with the rest looked up from reference TRBV7-9 and TRBJ2-3, is DTGVSQNPRHKITKRGQNVTFRCDPISEHNRLYWYRQTLGQGPEFLTYFQNEAQLEKSRLLSDRFSAERPKGSFSTLEIQRTEQGDSAMYLCASSERGSPSTDTQYFGPGTRLTVL.

The chain has TRBV6-5 and TRBJ2-2; TRBD1 or TRBD2 may be the D gene (5 bases each). This CDR3 has 13 amino acids. Germline V lookup: CDR1 MNHEY, CDR2 SVGAGI. Trimming left V 10 bases short and J 2 bases short, with 11 bases between. The CDR3 here is CAIRDGNTGELFF. CDR3 nucleotide sequence: TGTGCCATCCGGGACGGAAACACCGGGGAGCTGTTTTTT.

The chain employs TRBV6-5 and TRBJ1-2; 10 nucleotides line up with TRBD1. With 5 bases clipped from V and 8 bases from J, the junction kept 5 bases outside the gene matches. This CDR3 contains 13 residues. Looked up from germline, CDR1 is MNHEY and CDR2 is SVGAGI. CDR3 nucleotide sequence: TGTGCCAGCAGTAGGGGACAGGGGCTGGGCTACACCTTC. This sequence encodes CASSRGQGLGYTF.